Below are 23 T cell receptor beta chains sequenced from a single sample in a study of blood T cells in healthy people across ages. Using a J-beta primer mix together with a sample-barcoded 5' primer, a second PCR was run for about 6 to 11 cycles. TCRdb ran MiXCR on the 5' RACE reads and lists one entry per CDR3 protein. Among about 810,000 distinct CDR3 sequences listed, around 36% were seen once. The source material was blood. The receptors were sampled from a man aged 18 to 29 in good health.

The genes are TRBV27 and TRBJ2-7; TRBD1 is a possible D gene (6 bases). CDR3 length: 16 residues. V was clipped by 2 bases and J by 4 bases, with 18 bases between them. Germline CDR1 reads MNHEY; CDR2 reads SMNVEV (reference sequence). This CDR3 reads CASSLRSAGAGYEQYF. In nucleotides, the CDR3 is TGTGCCAGCAGTTTAAGGTCGGCAGGGGCTGGATACGAGCAGTACTTC.

This clonotype was seen at least ten times. The chain has TRBV20-1 and TRBJ2-7, with a tentative D call TRBD2 (5 bases). V shed 5 bases and J shed 0 bases, with 14 bases lying between them. The CDR3 totals 14 residues. In germline, CDR1 is DFQATT, CDR2 SNEGSKA (reference sequence). The CDR3 DNA sequence: TGCAGTGCTGCAGACGGGGAAAGCTCCTACGAGCAGTACTTC. Protein product: CSAADGESSYEQYF.

For this clonotype: One end of the junction is discordant with germline, which a read error may explain. The chain employs TRBV29-1 and TRBJ1-1, with D possibly being TRBD1 (5 bases). The CDR3 is 11 amino acids. Germline V lookup: CDR1 SQVTM, CDR2 ANQGSEA. The CDR3 DNA reads TGCAGCGCTGAAACGGGACCGGAGGCTTTCTTT. The encoded protein is CSAETGPEAFF.

This rearrangement joins TRBV9 to TRBJ2-7; 14 bases align to TRBD2. The J call may be in error: the DNA end matches TRBJ2-5 better. CDR3 size: 16 residues. Germline assignment: CDR1 SGDLS and CDR2 YYNGEE. The CDR3 DNA follows: TGTGCCAGCAGCGTAGTGGGACTAGCGGGAGTGGAGACCCAGTACTTC. This encodes CASSVVGLAGVETQYF.

This clonotype was seen more than once but under ten times. The CDR3 DNA reads TGTGCCAGCAGTAAATCCAGGGAAGAGACCCAGTACTTC. This encodes CASSKSREETQYF. This chain joins TRBV14 and TRBJ2-5, with D possibly being TRBD1 (5 bases). V was clipped by 6 bases and J by 3 bases, with 11 bases between them. This CDR3 has 13 amino acids. From germline, CDR1 is SGHDN and CDR2 FVKESK. Filled out from reference TRBV14 and TRBJ2-5, the complete variable domain reads EAGVTQFPSHSVIEKGQTVTLRCDPISGHDNLYWYRRVMGKEIKFLLHFVKESKQDESGMPNNRFLAERTGGTYSTLKVQPAELEDSGVYFCASSKSREETQYFGPGTRLLVL.

This clonotype came up a few times. The chain recombines TRBV4-2 with TRBJ1-5, with D hard to call. Germline CDR1 and CDR2: LGHNA and YNFKEQ. Trimming left V 0 bases short and J 3 bases short, with 9 bases between. There are 15 residues in the CDR3. CDR3 residues: CASSQDYAFNQPQHF. CDR3 in DNA: TGTGCCAGCAGCCAAGATTATGCCTTCAATCAGCCCCAGCATTTT.

This clonotype was observed a handful of times. This rearrangement joins TRBV25-1 to TRBJ2-1, with D maybe TRBD2 (6 bases). Germline V gene sequence: CDR1 MGHDK, CDR2 SYGVNS. This CDR3 contains 14 residues. Trimming pared 1 base from V and 7 bases from J, leaving 11 bases between. CDR3 sequence reads: CASSESLGRNEQFF. The CDR3 nucleotides read TGTGCCAGCAGTGAATCCCTTGGGAGGAATGAGCAGTTCTTC.

A few counts support this clonotype. A junction end diverges from the germline sequence, so it may reflect a read error. V is TRBV5-1 and J is TRBJ2-1, with a tentative D call TRBD2 (6 bases). Germline V gives CDR1 SGHRS, CDR2 YFSETQ. The CDR3 is 15 residues long. The CDR3 region has the DNA TGCGCCAGCGGCCCGGAGGGCCCATCCTGCAATGAGCAGTTCTTC. Translated: CASGPEGPSCNEQFF.

The chain uses TRBV12-3 or TRBV12-4 and TRBJ2-7; TRBD2 is a possible D gene (5 bases). Deletions cut 3 bases from V and 7 bases from J, with 28 bases between. This CDR3 comprises 18 residues. CDR3 sequence (DNA): TGTGCCAGCAGTTTCGCGCCGTATTGGGTCGGGGATGGTCGAGAGCAGTACTTC. As protein: CASSFAPYWVGDGREQYF.

V gene TRBV4-3 combines with J gene TRBJ1-5; D possibly corresponds to TRBD1 (6 bases). CDR3 length: 17 residues. Trimming pared 3 bases from V and 4 bases from J, leaving 19 bases between. In germline, CDR1 is LGHNA, CDR2 YSLEER. The CDR3 nucleotides read TGCGCCAGCAGCCAGGGGCCTTACAGGGCGTGGAATCAGCCCCAGCATTTT. It codes for CASSQGPYRAWNQPQHF.

J is TRBJ2-5 and V is TRBV5-1; D is tentatively TRBD1 or TRBD2 (5 bases each). Germline loops: CDR1 SGHRS, CDR2 YFSETQ. This CDR3 has 15 residues. V lost 4 bases, J lost 5 bases, and 18 bases lay in between. The CDR3 reads CASSGGHPGSETQYF. CDR3 nucleotides: TGCGCCAGCAGCGGAGGACATCCTGGGTCTGAGACCCAGTACTTC.

The chain is built from TRBV2 and TRBJ2-2; 8 nucleotides align to TRBD1. The V gene end was trimmed by 6 bases and the J gene end by 4 bases; junction bases not matched to a gene: 7. The CDR3 is 15 residues long. CDR1 and CDR2 (germline): SNHLY, FYNNEI. The CDR3 here is CASRDRVTGTGELFF. The CDR3 bases are TGTGCCAGCAGGGACAGGGTTACGGGCACCGGGGAGCTGTTTTTT.

This chain joins TRBV7-2 and TRBJ2-5, with D possibly being TRBD2 (7 bases). Per germline, CDR1 SGHTA and CDR2 FQGNSA. This CDR3 is built from 15 residues. V was trimmed by 5 bases and J by 1 base, leaving 14 bases between them. This chain's CDR3 is CASSVGGRSQETQYF. CDR3 nucleotide sequence: TGTGCCAGCAGCGTCGGGGGGCGGTCCCAAGAGACCCAGTACTTC.

This chain's CDR3 is CSVREIYNEQYF. The CDR3 bases are TGCAGCGTGCGAGAAATTTACAATGAGCAGTACTTC. The chain couples TRBV29-1 to TRBJ2-1; D not certain. The end of the DNA is better explained by TRBJ2-7, so the J call may be wrong. The CDR3 consists of 12 residues. Per germline, CDR1 SQVTM and CDR2 ANQGSEA.

This clonotype was recorded at least ten times. The V gene is TRBV12-3 or TRBV12-4, the J gene TRBJ2-3; D is undetermined. Trimming shortened V by 5 bases and J by 4 bases, and 4 bases separated the two germline ends. The CDR3 loop spans 11 amino acids. The CDR3 bases are TGTGCCAGCAGTCGGGCAGATACGCAGTATTTT. Residues: CASSRADTQYF.

This clonotype has just a few counts. The rearrangement links TRBV5-1 to TRBJ2-5; TRBD2 matches at 11 bases. V shed 4 bases, J shed 5 bases, and the junction held 10 bases outside the gene matches. Germline-derived CDR1 and CDR2 are SGHRS and YFSETQ. This CDR3 region has 16 residues. The CDR3, as DNA: TGCGCCAGCAGCACCCGACTAGCGGGGTTAAGGGAGACCCAGTACTTC. It codes for CASSTRLAGLRETQYF.

The V call is TRBV7-8, the J call TRBJ1-2; no clear D gene. Trimming cost V 3 bases and J 2 bases, with 10 bases left between them. The CDR3 has 14 residues. Germline V gives CDR1 SGHVS, CDR2 FQNEAQ. The CDR3: CASSLTDANYGYTF. The CDR3 DNA reads TGTGCCAGCAGCTTGACCGACGCGAACTATGGCTACACCTTC.

The rearrangement links TRBV20-1 to TRBJ1-4; no clear D gene. CDR3 size: 15 residues. The V end lost 3 bases, the J end lost 0 bases, and 11 bases lay between the germline ends. Germline V gene lookup returns CDR1 DFQATT and CDR2 SNEGSKA (reference sequence). In DNA, the CDR3 is TGCAGTGCTAGCTCTGCGACTGCAACTAATGAAAAACTGTTTTTT. It is translated as CSASSATATNEKLFF.

The chain is built from TRBV7-3 and TRBJ2-5; a weak D match, TRBD1 (5 bases). Per germline, CDR1 SGHTA and CDR2 FQGTGA. This CDR3 contains 17 residues. Trimming cost V 5 bases and J 5 bases, with 24 bases left between them. CDR3 sequence: CASSPSTAGYGLETQYF. As DNA, the CDR3 is TGTGCCAGCAGCCCCTCCACGGCAGGGTATGGATTGGAGACCCAGTACTTC.

The chain uses TRBV20-1 and TRBJ2-1; a possible D gene is TRBD2 (7 bases). The germline V gene encodes CDR1 DFQATT and CDR2 SNEGSKA (reference sequence). V was shortened by 4 bases and J by 5 bases, with 15 bases between the two germline ends. This CDR3 is 14 amino acids long. The CDR3 is CSATRGGPNNEQFF. In DNA form, the CDR3 reads TGCAGTGCTACTAGGGGGGGGCCCAACAATGAGCAGTTCTTC.

Ten or more counts support this clonotype. The CDR3 loop is CATLAGLENEQFF. The CDR3 nucleotides are TGTGCCACACTAGCGGGGTTGGAGAATGAGCAGTTCTTC. The rearrangement uses TRBV12-3 or TRBV12-4 and TRBJ2-1; 10 bases align to TRBD2. The V segment lost 10 bases and the J segment 7 bases; nucleotides outside the gene matches: 7. CDR3 size: 13 residues.

The chain carries TRBV6-5 and TRBJ1-1, with D possibly TRBD1 on 5 matching bases. The CDR3 covers 10 residues. CDR1 MNHEY and CDR2 SVGAGI come from the germline V gene. V lost 11 bases, J lost 6 bases, and 10 bases lay in between. CDR3 region: CALGGAEAFF. The CDR3 DNA reads as TGTGCCTTGGGGGGTGCTGAAGCTTTCTTT.

About this clonotype: This may come from a read error, since a much larger clone is one base off. The chain employs TRBV4-3 and TRBJ2-3; 7 nucleotides align to TRBD2. After removal of 4 bases from V and 6 bases from J, the junction contained 13 bases not matched to a gene. The CDR3 loop spans 16 amino acids. Germline CDR1 LGHNA, CDR2 YSLEER. The CDR3 nucleotides are TGCGCCAGCAGCCGAGATCAGGATAGCGGGCCCGATACGCAGTATTTT. Translated: CASSRDQDSGPDTQYF.